The 28 T cell receptor beta chains presented below share a single source sample, sequenced in a study of blood T cell repertoires in COVID-19. The table came from immunoSEQ multiplex PCR; TCRdb's copy has only in-frame clones and leaves some out. The sample includes roughly 250,000 clones, 84% seen only once; the top ten take approximately 1.5%. The sequenced sample was peripheral blood. The receptors here all came from a woman aged 35 to 49 who had recovered from COVID-19.

V gene TRBV9 combines with J gene TRBJ1-1; D is undetermined. Per germline, CDR1 SGDLS and CDR2 YYNGEE. The CDR3 has 13 residues. V was shortened by 5 bases and J by 0 bases, with 8 bases between the two germline ends. The CDR3 here is CASSDIMNTEAFF. In DNA, the CDR3 is TGTGCCAGCAGTGACATTATGAACACTGAAGCTTTCTTT.

This chain connects TRBV6-6 to TRBJ2-1; 8 nucleotides line up with TRBD1. Per the germline V gene, CDR1 is MNHNY and CDR2 is SVGAGI (reference sequence). V gave up 2 bases and J gave up 3 bases; unmatched junction bases: 6. This CDR3 is 16 amino acids long. CDR3 in amino acids: CASSYGQGSYYNEQFF. The CDR3 coding sequence is TGTGCCAGCAGTTACGGACAGGGTAGTTACTACAATGAGCAGTTCTTC.

This chain connects TRBV6-6 to TRBJ2-7; possibly TRBD2 for D (7 bases). Germline-derived CDR1 and CDR2 are MNHNY and SVGAGI (reference sequence). V was pared by 5 bases and J by 0 bases, with 23 bases between. The CDR3 is 18 amino acids. CDR3 sequence reads: CASSLGLGGEGDSYEQYF. CDR3 DNA: TGTGCCAGCAGTCTTGGGCTTGGGGGGGAGGGGGACTCCTACGAGCAGTACTTC.

This clone was seen a few times. The chain couples TRBV4-1 to TRBJ1-5; D gene ambiguous. Trimming shortened V by 3 bases and J by 5 bases, and 11 bases separated the two germline ends. Germline lookup yields CDR1 MGHRA and CDR2 YSYEKL. There are 14 residues in the CDR3. CDR3 coding DNA: TGCGCCAGCAGCCAGCACATGGCGGATCAGCCCCAGCATTTT. The encoded protein is CASSQHMADQPQHF.

The chain couples TRBV7-2 to TRBJ1-1; D is ambiguous. This CDR3 contains 16 residues. Germline CDR1 SGHTA, CDR2 FQGNSA. Trimming cost V 2 bases and J 1 base, with 14 bases left between them. In nucleotides, the CDR3 is TGTGCCAGCAGCTTAATGGCAGGCCGAGAGAACACTGAAGCTTTCTTT. Residues: CASSLMAGRENTEAFF.

The gene calls are TRBV11-2 and TRBJ2-7; 8 bases match TRBD1. Germline-derived CDR1 and CDR2 are SGHAT and FQNNGV. The CDR3 sequence is 16 residues long. The V segment lost 4 bases and the J segment 5 bases; nucleotides outside the gene matches: 13. The CDR3: CASSSWTGNDEHEQYF. For the CDR3, the DNA is TGTGCCAGCAGCTCCTGGACAGGGAACGATGAGCACGAGCAGTACTTC.

The rearrangement links TRBV28 to TRBJ1-2; D is unresolved. The CDR3 contains 13 residues. Trimming stripped 7 bases from V and 2 bases from J, with 11 bases between. Per germline, CDR1 MDHEN and CDR2 SYDVKM. CDR3 protein: CASTSTRNYGYTF. CDR3 DNA: TGTGCCAGCACCTCCACAAGAAACTATGGCTACACCTTC.

The chain employs TRBV18 and TRBJ1-1, with D unresolved. The germline gives CDR1 KGHSH, CDR2 LQKENI. Between the trimmed V and J ends, which lost 3 bases and 3 bases, there was a span of 11 bases. The CDR3 contains 14 residues. The chain's CDR3 is CASSPMESDTEAFF. The CDR3 DNA is TGTGCCAGCTCACCGATGGAGTCGGACACTGAAGCTTTCTTT.

This chain links TRBV6-5 with TRBJ2-3, with 10 bases matching TRBD1. The junction had 4 bases not matched to a gene; V was cut back by 5 bases and J by 2 bases. The CDR3 contains 15 residues. Germline V lookup: CDR1 MNHEY, CDR2 SVGAGI. This chain's CDR3 is CASSRQGADTDTQYF. CDR3 in DNA: TGTGCCAGCAGTCGACAGGGGGCGGACACAGATACGCAGTATTTT.

The chain recombines TRBV12-3 or TRBV12-4 with TRBJ2-7; the D is unclear. There are 13 residues in the CDR3. Trimming pared 5 bases from V and 0 bases from J, leaving 8 bases between. The CDR3 sequence is CASSSRNSYEQYF. CDR3 nucleotides: TGTGCCAGCAGTAGCAGGAACTCCTACGAGCAGTACTTC.

The chain employs TRBV5-5 and TRBJ2-5; no firm D call. The V end lost 2 bases, the J end lost 2 bases, and 10 bases lay between the germline ends. The CDR3 consists of 14 residues. Germline-derived CDR1 and CDR2 are SGHKS and YYEKEE (reference sequence). CDR3 nucleotides: TGTGCCAGCAGCTTTTCCAGGATACAAGAGACCCAGTACTTC. Translation gives CASSFSRIQETQYF. The entire variable domain, with the rest obtained from reference TRBV5-5 and TRBJ2-5, is as follows: DAGVTQSPTHLIKTRGQQVTLRCSPISGHKSVSWYQQVLGQGPQFIFQYYEKEERGRGNFPDRFSARQFPNYSSELNVNALLLGDSALYLCASSFSRIQETQYFGPGTRLLVL.

The chain uses TRBV2 and TRBJ1-5; D perhaps matches TRBD1 (5 bases). This CDR3 has 15 amino acids. Germline V gene data show CDR1 as SNHLY and CDR2 as FYNNEI. Trimming took off 4 bases at V and 1 base at J, with 11 bases between the two ends. The CDR3 coding sequence is TGTGCCAGCAGTGGCCGGGGGGGGAGCAATCAGCCCCAGCATTTT. It encodes CASSGRGGSNQPQHF.

The genes are TRBV2 and TRBJ1-4; a weak D match, TRBD1 (5 bases). The CDR3 has 13 amino acids. Germline V gene sequence: CDR1 SNHLY, CDR2 FYNNEI. Trimming left V 7 bases short and J 8 bases short, with 14 bases between. The CDR3 spells CASTLGGGEKLFF. As DNA, the CDR3 is TGTGCCAGCACGTTGGGGGGTGGCGAAAAACTGTTTTTT. The full variable domain, with the rest looked up from reference TRBV2 and TRBJ1-4, is EPEVTQTPSHQVTQMGQEVILRCVPISNHLYFYWYRQILGQKVEFLVSFYNNEISEKSEIFDDQFSVERPDGSNFTLKIRSTKLEDSAMYFCASTLGGGEKLFFGSGTQLSVL.

The V call is TRBV4-2, the J call TRBJ1-5; 10 nucleotides agree with TRBD1. CDR1 and CDR2 from the germline V gene are LGHNA and YNFKEQ. This CDR3 comprises 17 residues. V was pared by 1 base and J by 4 bases, with 7 bases of the junction left unmatched. The DNA for the CDR3 is TGTGCCAGCAGCCAAGCGGGACAGGGGCCAGGAAATCAGCCCCAGCATTTT. Amino acid sequence: CASSQAGQGPGNQPQHF.

This clone was observed once. V usage is TRBV6-1 and J usage is TRBJ1-2; 9 bases line up with TRBD1. The junction had 4 bases not matched to a gene; V was cut back by 1 base and J by 7 bases. The germline CDR1 and CDR2 sequences are MNHNS and SASEGT. The CDR3 consists of 14 residues. CDR3 protein: CASSEDRGRFGYTF. In nucleotides, the CDR3 is TGTGCCAGCAGTGAAGACAGGGGGCGATTTGGCTACACCTTC.

V and J are TRBV10-3 and TRBJ2-7, with 12 nucleotides matching TRBD2. V trimming: 6 bases; J trimming: 4 bases; junction bases outside the gene matches: 7. Germline loops: CDR1 ENHRY, CDR2 SYGVKD. This CDR3 is 15 amino acids long. CDR3 sequence reads: CAISKTSGGRYEQYF. CDR3 nucleotides: TGTGCCATCAGCAAAACTAGCGGGGGGAGGTACGAGCAGTACTTC.

Concerning this clone itself: Within the sample, other DNA sequences also encode this same CDR3. The chain joins TRBV13 to TRBJ1-4; tentative D call: TRBD1 (6 bases). CDR1 and CDR2 (germline): PRHDT, FYEKMQ (reference sequence). The CDR3 has 15 residues. V was clipped by 5 bases and J by 3 bases, with 13 bases between them. CDR3 sequence reads: CASSRNREANEKLFF. CDR3 sequence (DNA): TGTGCCAGCAGCCGTAACAGGGAAGCTAATGAAAAACTGTTTTTT.

The chain couples TRBV7-6 to TRBJ1-2, with 9 bases identical to TRBD1. Germline lookup yields CDR1 SGHVS and CDR2 FNYEAQ. CDR3 length equals 16 residues. The V and J ends lost 5 bases and 0 bases, in that order; junction bases with no gene match: 7. CDR3 region: CASSPDRGAANYGYTF. CDR3 nucleotides: TGTGCCAGCAGCCCCGACAGGGGGGCAGCTAACTATGGCTACACCTTC.

The J gene is TRBJ2-7, the V gene TRBV19, with D perhaps TRBD1 (6 bases). The V and J ends lost 7 bases and 0 bases respectively, with 10 bases between them. The CDR3 has 13 residues. Germline CDR1 LNHDA, CDR2 SQIVND (reference sequence). This CDR3 is CASKKDSSYEQYF. CDR3 DNA: TGTGCCAGTAAAAAGGACAGCTCCTACGAGCAGTACTTC.

The count of this clone is one. This chain joins TRBV7-9 and TRBJ2-5, with a tentative D call TRBD1 (6 bases). The V end was cut by 1 base, the J end by 4 bases, with 10 bases between. This CDR3 comprises 14 residues. Germline values: CDR1 SEHNR, CDR2 FQNEAQ (reference sequence). CDR3: CASSLVGGGETQYF. DNA of the CDR3: TGTGCCAGCAGCTTAGTTGGGGGCGGAGAGACCCAGTACTTC.

The chain carries TRBV28 and TRBJ1-4; TRBD1 might be the D (5 bases). The CDR3 covers 17 residues. Between the trimmed V and J ends, which lost 8 bases and 5 bases, there was a span of 24 bases. Germline CDR1 reads MDHEN; CDR2 reads SYDVKM. The CDR3 bases are TGTGCCAGCTTTCCCGGGTCGGGGGAAGGAGGGAATGAAAAACTGTTTTTT. Amino acid sequence: CASFPGSGEGGNEKLFF.

The genes are TRBV28 and TRBJ2-5; TRBD1 is a possible D gene (5 bases). Germline V gene sequence: CDR1 MDHEN, CDR2 SYDVKM. Trimming took off 6 bases at V and 9 bases at J, with 23 bases between the two ends. This CDR3 spans 15 amino acids. CDR3 sequence: CASSHPLPAVGAQYF. CDR3 DNA sequence: TGTGCCAGCAGCCACCCCCTGCCTGCGGTAGGGGCCCAGTACTTC.

This rearrangement joins TRBV24-1 to TRBJ2-7, with TRBD1 matching over 10 bases. The CDR3 has 15 residues. CDR1 is KGHDR, CDR2 SFDVKD, per germline. Unmatched junction bases numbered 4, after V lost 3 bases and J lost 3 bases. In nucleotides, the CDR3 is TGTGCCACCAGTGATACCGGGACAGGGGTCTACGAGCAGTACTTC. Its protein product is CATSDTGTGVYEQYF.

This sequence joins TRBV2 and TRBJ2-3; weak D call: TRBD2 (5 bases). V was shortened by 3 bases and J by 4 bases, with 17 bases between the two germline ends. The V gene's germline CDR1 is SNHLY and CDR2 FYNNEI. The CDR3 covers 16 residues. The CDR3 DNA reads as TGTGCCAGCAGTGATGGCCGACTACTAGGTCCAGATACGCAGTATTTT. The encoded protein is CASSDGRLLGPDTQYF.

The V and J genes are TRBV28 and TRBJ2-3; the match to TRBD2 covers 15 bases. Germline loops: CDR1 MDHEN, CDR2 SYDVKM. The CDR3 contains 17 residues. Losses at the gene ends were 6 bases for V and 8 bases for J; bases not matched to a gene: 12. The CDR3 region has the DNA TGTGCCAGCAGCACTCAACGGACTAGCGGGGGGGCCGGTACGCAGTATTTT. Amino acid sequence: CASSTQRTSGGAGTQYF.

This clone was detected once. This chain joins TRBV6-2 or TRBV6-3 and TRBJ1-5, with a possible D match to TRBD1 (6 bases). Germline CDR1 is MNHEY and CDR2 is SVGEGT. The CDR3 is 19 residues long. V lost 6 bases, J lost 2 bases, and 26 bases lay in between. The CDR3, as DNA: TGTGCCAGCAGCCCTGGGACGATAAGGGGGAGAATCCGCAATCAGCCCCAGCATTTT. Translation: CASSPGTIRGRIRNQPQHF.

The chain joins TRBV27 to TRBJ2-1, with TRBD2 matching 10 bases. Germline V gene lookup returns CDR1 MNHEY and CDR2 SMNVEV (reference sequence). The CDR3 has 15 amino acids. V dropped 2 bases and J dropped 8; count of bases not matched to a gene: 6. Written as DNA, the CDR3 is TGTGCCAGCAGTTTACTCAGCGGGGGGGCGTATGAGCAGTTCTTC. Its translation: CASSLLSGGAYEQFF.

This clone was counted many times. V and J are TRBV7-6 and TRBJ1-6; D gene uncertain. CDR1 SGHVS and CDR2 FNYEAQ come from the germline V gene. With 3 bases removed from V and 7 bases from J, the gap between germline ends came to 16 bases. The CDR3 is made up of 16 amino acids. CDR3 nucleotide sequence: TGTGCCAGCAGCTTTGGCCGGCGGGGAGGGAATTCACCCCTCCACTTT. Amino acid sequence: CASSFGRRGGNSPLHF.